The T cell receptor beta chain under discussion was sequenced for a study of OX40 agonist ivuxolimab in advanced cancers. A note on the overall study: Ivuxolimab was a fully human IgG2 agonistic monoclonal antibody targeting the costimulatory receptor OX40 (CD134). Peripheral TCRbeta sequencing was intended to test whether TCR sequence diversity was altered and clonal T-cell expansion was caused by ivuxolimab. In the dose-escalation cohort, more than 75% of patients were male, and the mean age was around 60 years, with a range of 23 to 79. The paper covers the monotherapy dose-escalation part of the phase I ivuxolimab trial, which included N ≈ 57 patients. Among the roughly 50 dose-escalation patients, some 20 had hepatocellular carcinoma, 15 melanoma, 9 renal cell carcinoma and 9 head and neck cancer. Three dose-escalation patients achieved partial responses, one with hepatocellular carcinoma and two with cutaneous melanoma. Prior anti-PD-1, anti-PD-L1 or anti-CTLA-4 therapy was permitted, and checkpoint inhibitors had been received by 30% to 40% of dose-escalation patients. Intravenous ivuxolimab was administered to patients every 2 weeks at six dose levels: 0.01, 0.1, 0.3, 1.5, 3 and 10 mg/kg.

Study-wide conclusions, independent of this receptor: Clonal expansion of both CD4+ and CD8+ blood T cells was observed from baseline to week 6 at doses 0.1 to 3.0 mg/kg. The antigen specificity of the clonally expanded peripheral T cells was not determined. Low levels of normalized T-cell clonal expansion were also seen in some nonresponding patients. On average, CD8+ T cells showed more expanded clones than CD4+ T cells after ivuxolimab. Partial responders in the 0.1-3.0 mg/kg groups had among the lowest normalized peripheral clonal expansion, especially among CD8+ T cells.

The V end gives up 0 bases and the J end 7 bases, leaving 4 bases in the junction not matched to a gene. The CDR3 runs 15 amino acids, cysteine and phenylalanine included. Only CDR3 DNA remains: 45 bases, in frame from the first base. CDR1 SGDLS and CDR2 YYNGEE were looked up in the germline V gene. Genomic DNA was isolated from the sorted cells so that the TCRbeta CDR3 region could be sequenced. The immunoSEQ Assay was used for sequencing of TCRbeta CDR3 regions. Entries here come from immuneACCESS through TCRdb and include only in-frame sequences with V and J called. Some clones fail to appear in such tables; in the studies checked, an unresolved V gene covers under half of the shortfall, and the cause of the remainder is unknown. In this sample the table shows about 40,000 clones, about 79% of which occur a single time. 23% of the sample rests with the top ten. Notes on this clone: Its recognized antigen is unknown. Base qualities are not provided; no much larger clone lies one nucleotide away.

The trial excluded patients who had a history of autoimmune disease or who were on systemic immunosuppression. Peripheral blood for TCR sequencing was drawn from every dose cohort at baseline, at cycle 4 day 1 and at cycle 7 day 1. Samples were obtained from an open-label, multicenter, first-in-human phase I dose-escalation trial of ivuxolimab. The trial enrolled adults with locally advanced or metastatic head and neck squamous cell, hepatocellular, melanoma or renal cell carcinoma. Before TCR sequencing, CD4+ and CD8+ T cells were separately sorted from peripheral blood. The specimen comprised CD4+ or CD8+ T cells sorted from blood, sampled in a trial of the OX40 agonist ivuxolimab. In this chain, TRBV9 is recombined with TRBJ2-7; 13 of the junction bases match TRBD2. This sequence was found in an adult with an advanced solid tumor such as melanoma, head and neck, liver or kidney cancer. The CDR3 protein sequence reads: CASSVGTSGSEEQYF. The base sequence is TGTGCCAGCAGCGTAGGGACTAGCGGGAGTGAGGAGCAGTACTTC. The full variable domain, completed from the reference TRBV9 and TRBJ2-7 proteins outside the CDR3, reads DSGVTQTPKHLITATGQRVTLRCSPRSGDLSVYWYQQSLDQGLQFLIQYYNGEERAKGNILERFSAQQFPDLHSELNLSSLELGDSALYFCASSVGTSGSEEQYFGPGTRLTVT.